Shown below are 17 T cell receptor beta chains from a single sample sequenced in a study of OX40 agonist ivuxolimab in advanced cancers. Library preparation employed the immunoSEQ multiplex PCR assay. Imported from immuneACCESS, the table was reduced by TCRdb to in-frame sequences with V and J called. These copies leave out some clones; in studies compared against another copy, an unresolved V gene accounts for under half, and the cause of the remainder is not known. Present in this sample are about 88,000 clones, roughly 85% of which were seen just once. The biggest ten clones account for approximately 0.2% of the sample. Sequencing used CD4+ or CD8+ T cells sorted from blood, obtained in a trial of the OX40 agonist ivuxolimab. These receptors were taken from an adult with an advanced solid tumor such as melanoma, head and neck, liver or kidney cancer.

This clone was observed a single time. The chain links TRBV7-6 to TRBJ2-5; no clear D. V was trimmed by 1 base and J by 2 bases, leaving 8 bases between them. CDR3 size: 14 residues. The V gene's germline CDR1 is SGHVS and CDR2 FNYEAQ. CDR3 sequence (DNA): TGTGCCAGCAGCTTAGAAGCCATACAAGAGACCCAGTACTTC. Its protein product is CASSLEAIQETQYF.

This chain links TRBV29-1 with TRBJ2-1; D unresolved. V lost 2 bases, J lost 5 bases, and 4 bases lay in between. The CDR3 has 11 amino acids. From germline, CDR1 is SQVTM and CDR2 ANQGSEA. CDR3 sequence: CSVESDNEQFF. CDR3 in DNA: TGCAGCGTTGAAAGCGACAATGAGCAGTTCTTC.

The chain joins TRBV7-2 to TRBJ2-3; weak D call: TRBD2 (5 bases). Trimming cost V 4 bases and J 4 bases, with 12 bases left between them. The CDR3 consists of 14 residues. The V gene's germline CDR1 is SGHTA and CDR2 FQGNSA. CDR3 sequence (DNA): TGTGCCAGCAGCTCGATGAGGAGGCCAGATACGCAGTATTTT. This gives the protein CASSSMRRPDTQYF.

The CDR3 DNA reads TGTGCCAGCAGCTTTACTAGGAGGACTAGCGGGACCGAGCAGTACTTC. It yields the protein CASSFTRRTSGTEQYF. The chain is built from TRBV7-2 and TRBJ2-7; 12 positions agree with TRBD2. This CDR3 is 16 amino acids long. The V gene end was trimmed by 3 bases and the J gene end by 6 bases; junction bases not matched to a gene: 9. Looked up from germline, CDR1 is SGHTA and CDR2 is FQGNSA. Full variable domain (rest looked up from reference TRBV7-2 and TRBJ2-7): GAGVSQSPSNKVTEKGKDVELRCDPISGHTALYWYRQSLGQGLEFLIYFQGNSAPDKSGLPSDRFSAERTGGSVSTLTIQRTQQEDSAVYLCASSFTRRTSGTEQYFGPGTRLTVT.

The rearrangement uses TRBV7-9 and TRBJ2-3; D call uncertain. The CDR3 sequence is 14 residues long. In germline, CDR1 is SEHNR, CDR2 FQNEAQ (reference sequence). V was trimmed by 3 bases and J by 2 bases, leaving 9 bases between them. CDR3 sequence: CASSFGILTDTQYF. The CDR3 DNA is TGTGCCAGCAGCTTCGGAATACTCACAGATACGCAGTATTTT.

This rearrangement joins TRBV7-3 to TRBJ2-1; perhaps TRBD2 as D (5 bases). Between the trimmed V and J ends, which lost 3 bases and 8 bases, there was a span of 14 bases. This CDR3 contains 14 residues. Germline values: CDR1 SGHTA, CDR2 FQGTGA. Written as DNA, the CDR3 is TGTGCCAGCAGCTTGAGCGGCCGACAAGATGAGCAGTTCTTC. This sequence encodes CASSLSGRQDEQFF.

The chain carries TRBV4-1 and TRBJ2-3; tentative D call: TRBD2 (5 bases). The CDR3 runs 15 residues. Germline assignment: CDR1 MGHRA and CDR2 YSYEKL. V shed 3 bases and J shed 4 bases, with 14 bases lying between them. In DNA form, the CDR3 reads TGCGCCAGCAGCCAGGCGGGCGGACGGGCAGATACGCAGTATTTT. Translation gives CASSQAGGRADTQYF.

This chain connects TRBV18 to TRBJ2-1, with 9 bases lining up with TRBD1. Germline V gene data show CDR1 as KGHSH and CDR2 as LQKENI. Trimming at V came to 2 bases and at J to 6 bases, leaving 8 bases not matched to a gene. The CDR3 loop spans 16 amino acids. In DNA, the CDR3 is TGTGCCAGCTCACCAACCTTAGGACAGGGGCCCAATGAGCAGTTCTTC. It is translated as CASSPTLGQGPNEQFF.

The CDR3 sequence is CASSIQVTVEGTGLAGAGYEQYV. The CDR3 DNA follows: TGTGCCAGCAGCATCCAGGTCACGGTCGAGGGGACGGGACTAGCGGGGGCCGGGTACGAGCAGTACGTC. The V and J genes are TRBV9 and TRBJ2-7; 14 bases fit TRBD2. With 4 bases clipped from V and 4 bases from J, the junction kept 28 bases outside the gene matches. The CDR3 is made up of 23 amino acids. CDR1 and CDR2 from the germline V gene are SGDLS and YYNGEE.

The chain links TRBV19 to TRBJ1-2; the D is unclear. Trimming removed 3 bases at V and 4 bases at J, with 12 bases between. The CDR3 has 14 amino acids. The germline V gene has CDR1 LNHDA and CDR2 SQIVND (reference sequence). CDR3: CASSISFNRYGYTF. CDR3 nucleotide sequence: TGTGCCAGTAGTATCTCATTCAACCGCTATGGCTACACCTTC.

This clone was seen more than once but under ten times. The chain uses TRBV7-2 and TRBJ2-3; 7 nucleotides line up with TRBD2. The germline V gene has CDR1 SGHTA and CDR2 FQGNSA. V was pared by 0 bases and J by 7 bases, with 7 bases of the junction left unmatched. CDR3 size: 15 residues. In DNA, the CDR3 is TGTGCCAGCAGCTTAGCGGGGGGGTACCAGTATACGCAGTATTTT. This codes for CASSLAGGYQYTQYF.

The chain carries TRBV28 and TRBJ1-1; 7 positions match TRBD1. CDR1 and CDR2 (germline): MDHEN, SYDVKM. The CDR3 sequence is 13 residues long. Unmatched junction bases numbered 7, after V lost 4 bases and J lost 8 bases. The CDR3 DNA reads TGTGCCAGCAGTTCGGGACAGCCGGCAGAAGCTTTCTTT. Translated, it gives CASSSGQPAEAFF.

The V call is TRBV19, the J call TRBJ1-5; 7 positions match TRBD1. Trimming took 2 bases from V and 4 from J; bases not matched to a gene: 5. The CDR3 spans 15 residues. CDR1 and CDR2 from the germline V gene are LNHDA and SQIVND (reference sequence). CDR3 sequence reads: CASSIPGQRNQPQHF. DNA for the CDR3: TGTGCCAGTAGTATACCGGGACAGAGAAATCAGCCCCAGCATTTT.

The CDR3, as DNA: TGTGCCAGCAGCTTAAACCCCAGGACTAGCACAGATACGCAGTATTTT. It encodes CASSLNPRTSTDTQYF. V and J are TRBV4-2 and TRBJ2-3, with D possibly TRBD2 on 5 matching bases. V lost 5 bases and J 0 bases, leaving 15 bases between the germline ends. CDR1 and CDR2 from the germline V gene are LGHNA and YNFKEQ. This CDR3 is built from 16 residues.

The chain uses TRBV5-6 and TRBJ1-6, with D perhaps TRBD1 (5 bases). The CDR3 contains 13 residues. Germline-derived CDR1 and CDR2 are SGHDT and YYEEEE. The ends were cut back, 2 bases at V and 10 bases at J, with 10 bases in the middle. For the CDR3, the DNA is TGTGCCAGCAGCTTCGGAGGGGAGTCACCCCTCCACTTT. Translated, it gives CASSFGGESPLHF.

The CDR3 loop reads CASSFSGESRDTQYF. The CDR3 DNA reads as TGTGCCAGCAGCTTTAGCGGGGAGTCACGAGATACGCAGTATTTT. This chain uses TRBV9 with TRBJ2-3; 8 bases agree with TRBD2. The germline CDR1 and CDR2 sequences are SGDLS and YYNGEE. V lost 4 bases and J lost 5; bases outside the gene matches: 9. The CDR3 is 15 amino acids.

The chain recombines TRBV5-1 with TRBJ2-5; D gene unclear. Germline V gives CDR1 SGHRS, CDR2 YFSETQ. Trimming removed 2 bases at V and 5 bases at J, with 10 bases between. The CDR3 is 13 amino acids. CDR3 residues: CASSFLGSETQYF. The CDR3 DNA reads TGCGCCAGCAGCTTTTTGGGAAGCGAGACCCAGTACTTC. The full variable domain, rest sourced from reference TRBV5-1 and TRBJ2-5, is KAGVTQTPRYLIKTRGQQVTLSCSPISGHRSVSWYQQTPGQGLQFLFEYFSETQRNKGNFPGRFSGRQFSNSRSEMNVSTLELGDSALYLCASSFLGSETQYFGPGTRLLVL.